These 27 T cell receptor beta chains share one sample of origin, sequenced in a study of blood T cell repertoires in COVID-19. This table comes from immunoSEQ multiplex PCR, and its TCRdb copy is limited to in-frame clones, with some not included. The table has over 200,000 clones, about 90% seen once. The sequenced material came from PBMCs or T cells enriched from blood (not recorded which). All receptors derive from a man aged 25 to 40 who had recovered from COVID-19.

V and J are TRBV7-6 and TRBJ1-6; a weak D match, TRBD1 (6 bases). CDR3 length equals 18 residues. Trimming took off 3 bases at V and 5 bases at J, with 20 bases between the two ends. CDR1 and CDR2 (germline): SGHVS, FNYEAQ. CDR3 DNA: TGTGCCAGCAGCTTTAAGGGGGGGGGCGCGATAAATAATTCACCCCTCCACTTT. It yields the protein CASSFKGGGAINNSPLHF.

In DNA form, the CDR3 reads TGTGCCAGCAGTGTATCAGCGGGGGGTGGAGAGACCCAGTACTTC. This sequence encodes CASSVSAGGGETQYF. This chain connects TRBV6-4 to TRBJ2-5; 9 bases map to TRBD2. The CDR3 is 15 residues long. From germline, CDR1 is MRHNA and CDR2 SNTAGT. V lost 4 bases, J lost 4 bases, and 7 bases stayed unmatched.

The genes are TRBV11-2 and TRBJ2-2; tentatively, D is TRBD1 (5 bases). The CDR3 extends over 16 amino acids. Germline-derived CDR1 and CDR2 are SGHAT and FQNNGV. The V gene lost 0 bases and the J gene lost 0 bases, with 8 bases spanning the gap. CDR3 bases: TGTGCCAGCAGCTTAGATCAGGGCACGAACACCGGGGAGCTGTTTTTT. This translates into CASSLDQGTNTGELFF.

J is TRBJ1-6 and V is TRBV14, with TRBD1 as a possible D gene (5 bases). Looked up from germline, CDR1 is SGHDN and CDR2 is FVKESK. Trimming cost V 1 base and J 7 bases, with 8 bases left between them. This CDR3 contains 14 residues. The CDR3 coding sequence is TGTGCCAGCAGCCAAGGACAGCCAAATTCACCCCTCCACTTT. Amino acids: CASSQGQPNSPLHF.

Here the CDR3 reads CASSKGLAEYNEQFF. The CDR3 DNA is TGCGCCAGCAGCAAAGGACTAGCGGAATACAATGAGCAGTTCTTC. The V gene is TRBV4-1, the J gene TRBJ2-1; 10 bases map to TRBD2. The CDR3 has 15 residues. The germline CDR1 and CDR2 sequences are MGHRA and YSYEKL. The V and J ends lost 5 bases and 4 bases, in that order; junction bases with no gene match: 5.

The chain links TRBV19 to TRBJ1-2, with D maybe TRBD1 (6 bases). Germline values: CDR1 LNHDA, CDR2 SQIVND (reference sequence). The CDR3 consists of 15 residues. V lost 4 bases and J 0 bases, leaving 12 bases between the germline ends. CDR3 loop: CASSKQGPANYGYTF. CDR3 in DNA: TGTGCCAGTAGTAAACAGGGCCCCGCTAACTATGGCTACACCTTC.

This chain links TRBV25-1 with TRBJ2-7; TRBD2 aligns across 10 bases. V lost 1 base, J lost 7 bases, and 4 bases stayed unmatched. The CDR3 has 14 amino acids. CDR1 is MGHDK and CDR2 is SYGVNS in the germline V gene. The CDR3 reads CASSESSGSFEQYF. CDR3 in DNA: TGTGCCAGCAGTGAATCTAGCGGGAGCTTTGAGCAGTACTTC.

This chain joins TRBV5-1 and TRBJ2-3; 7 bases fit TRBD1. The CDR3 loop spans 15 amino acids. The germline V gene encodes CDR1 SGHRS and CDR2 YFSETQ. The V gene end was trimmed by 3 bases and the J gene end by 2 bases; junction bases not matched to a gene: 6. CDR3 loop: CASSSGQINTDTQYF. As DNA, the CDR3 is TGCGCCAGCAGCTCGGGACAGATTAACACAGATACGCAGTATTTT. The full variable domain, completed using reference TRBV5-1 and TRBJ2-3, is KAGVTQTPRYLIKTRGQQVTLSCSPISGHRSVSWYQQTPGQGLQFLFEYFSETQRNKGNFPGRFSGRQFSNSRSEMNVSTLELGDSALYLCASSSGQINTDTQYFGPGTRLTVL.

The chain employs TRBV27 and TRBJ2-7, with 8 bases fitting TRBD1. V lost 4 bases and J lost 2; bases outside the gene matches: 4. The CDR3 runs to 14 residues. Germline values: CDR1 MNHEY, CDR2 SMNVEV (reference sequence). The DNA of the CDR3 is TGTGCCAGCAGTTGGGGGGACAGGCCCTACGAGCAGTACTTC. Protein: CASSWGDRPYEQYF.

V is TRBV10-3 and J is TRBJ1-5, with 8 bases aligning to TRBD1. Germline V lookup: CDR1 ENHRY, CDR2 SYGVKD. The CDR3 contains 14 residues. The V segment lost 5 bases and the J segment 7 bases; nucleotides outside the gene matches: 7. CDR3 protein: CAISKDRVDQPQHF. The CDR3 nucleotides read TGTGCCATCAGTAAGGACAGGGTTGACCAGCCCCAGCATTTT.

The rearrangement uses TRBV4-2 and TRBJ2-7; 9 bases fit TRBD1. V was clipped by 4 bases and J by 6 bases; unmatched bases: 16. Germline CDR1 LGHNA, CDR2 YNFKEQ. The length of the CDR3 is 17 residues. CDR3: CASSPRGQGNGDGEQYF. CDR3 nucleotides: TGTGCCAGCAGCCCCAGGGGACAGGGAAACGGTGATGGCGAGCAGTACTTC.

This clone was seen a single time. The chain uses TRBV28 and TRBJ1-1; D possibly corresponds to TRBD1 (5 bases). This CDR3 is 13 amino acids long. V was clipped by 1 base and J by 7 bases, with 10 bases between them. Per germline, CDR1 MDHEN and CDR2 SYDVKM. Written as DNA, the CDR3 is TGTGCCAGCAGTTTATTACCCACAGGTGAAGCTTTCTTT. Protein sequence: CASSLLPTGEAFF.

This chain uses TRBV19 with TRBJ2-1; D possibly corresponds to TRBD1 (5 bases). This CDR3 spans 14 amino acids. Trimming took 10 bases from V and 6 from J, leaving 19 bases between them. The germline CDR1 and CDR2 sequences are LNHDA and SQIVND (reference sequence). CDR3 region: CATQDVKGINEQFF. The CDR3 nucleotides read TGTGCCACCCAAGACGTGAAGGGGATCAATGAGCAGTTCTTC.

The chain links TRBV5-1 to TRBJ1-2; D gene ambiguous. The CDR3 consists of 14 residues. Germline CDR1 reads SGHRS; CDR2 reads YFSETQ. V lost 0 bases, J lost 4 bases, and 10 bases lay in between. Here the CDR3 DNA reads TGCGCCAGCAGCTTGGGGAAAGGGAGCTATGGCTACACCTTC. Translating gives CASSLGKGSYGYTF. Full variable domain (missing parts from reference TRBV5-1 and TRBJ1-2): KAGVTQTPRYLIKTRGQQVTLSCSPISGHRSVSWYQQTPGQGLQFLFEYFSETQRNKGNFPGRFSGRQFSNSRSEMNVSTLELGDSALYLCASSLGKGSYGYTFGSGTRLTVV.

J is TRBJ2-5 and V is TRBV7-2; 7 nucleotides match TRBD2. J gave up 5 bases and V 8 bases, and 14 bases lay outside the gene matches. Per the germline V gene, CDR1 is SGHTA and CDR2 is FQGNSA. CDR3 size: 15 residues. The CDR3 spells CASQEAGRTGETQYF. CDR3 nucleotide sequence: TGTGCCAGCCAGGAAGCGGGAAGGACCGGGGAGACCCAGTACTTC.

The V call is TRBV9, the J call TRBJ1-2; D not certain. From germline, CDR1 is SGDLS and CDR2 YYNGEE. Trimming stripped 0 bases from V and 8 bases from J, with 14 bases between. CDR3 length: 14 amino acids. The CDR3 coding sequence is TGTGCCAGCAGCGTAGAAGTTGGAGGGAAGGGCTACACCTTC. Encoded protein: CASSVEVGGKGYTF.

CDR3: CSAQGAGYGYTF. The CDR3 DNA reads TGCAGCGCCCAGGGGGCTGGCTATGGCTACACCTTC. The genes are TRBV29-1 and TRBJ1-2; 8 nucleotides line up with TRBD1. The J segment lost 4 bases and the V segment lost 7 bases, leaving 5 bases of the junction unmatched. This CDR3 comprises 12 residues. CDR1 and CDR2 from the germline V gene are SQVTM and ANQGSEA.

The chain has TRBV2 and TRBJ2-7; tentative D call: TRBD2 (6 bases). This CDR3 comprises 14 residues. The germline V and J ends were trimmed by 4 bases and 2 bases, with 12 bases remaining between them. CDR1 SNHLY and CDR2 FYNNEI come from the germline V gene. The CDR3 reads CASSAGGEPYEQYF. CDR3 bases: TGTGCCAGCAGTGCGGGCGGGGAACCCTACGAGCAGTACTTC.

V and J are TRBV11-3 and TRBJ2-7, with D perhaps matching TRBD1 (5 bases). The CDR3 runs to 14 residues. Germline CDR1 is SGHNT and CDR2 is YENEEA. V lost 4 bases to trimming and J lost 2 bases, with 12 bases between them. The CDR3 reads CASSWGTGTYEQYF. The DNA of the CDR3 is TGTGCCAGCAGCTGGGGCACAGGAACCTACGAGCAGTACTTC.

This clone has a count of ten or more. This same CDR3 is encoded by further DNA sequences in the sample. The CDR3 sequence: CASRDAYGGGSNQPQHF. The CDR3 nucleotides read TGTGCCAGCCGCGACGCATACGGGGGGGGGAGCAATCAGCCCCAGCATTTT. The V gene is TRBV7-4, the J gene TRBJ1-5, with TRBD1 as a possible D gene (5 bases). The CDR3 contains 17 residues. V was shortened by 8 bases and J by 1 base, with 21 bases between the two germline ends. Germline V gene sequence: CDR1 SGHVT, CDR2 SQSDAQ.

This chain connects TRBV7-9 to TRBJ2-1, with D perhaps TRBD2 (5 bases). This CDR3 has 16 residues. The germline gives CDR1 SEHNR, CDR2 FQNEAQ (reference sequence). Deletions cut 5 bases from V and 2 bases from J, with 16 bases between. The CDR3 nucleotides read TGTGCCAGCAGCCGAGGAGGAAGCCTAGCCTACAATGAGCAGTTCTTC. It codes for CASSRGGSLAYNEQFF.

The rearrangement links TRBV28 to TRBJ1-4, with D possibly being TRBD1 (6 bases). Per the germline V gene, CDR1 is MDHEN and CDR2 is SYDVKM. Trimming took 5 bases from V and 6 from J, leaving 19 bases between them. The CDR3 spans 16 residues. CDR3 DNA: TGTGCCAGCAGTATAGTGGGGGCCCGGATTGATGAAAAACTGTTTTTT. Protein: CASSIVGARIDEKLFF.

The chain employs TRBV19 and TRBJ2-1, with 9 positions matching TRBD2. The CDR3 sequence is 14 residues long. Germline V gene data show CDR1 as LNHDA and CDR2 as SQIVND (reference sequence). With 5 bases clipped from V and 3 bases from J, the junction kept 2 bases outside the gene matches. CDR3 region: CASSRLAVYNEQFF. The DNA of the CDR3 is TGTGCCAGTAGTCGACTAGCGGTCTACAATGAGCAGTTCTTC.

This clone was recorded once. In nucleotides, the CDR3 is TGTGCCAGCAGCGCCGGAGCCCGCGGGGAGACCCAGTACTTC. Translated: CASSAGARGETQYF. The rearrangement uses TRBV9 and TRBJ2-5, with D possibly matching TRBD2 (5 bases). Trimming shortened V by 3 bases and J by 5 bases, and 14 bases separated the two germline ends. This CDR3 spans 14 amino acids. Germline CDR1 SGDLS, CDR2 YYNGEE.

V and J are TRBV6-1 and TRBJ2-7; weak D call: TRBD2 (6 bases). Germline V gene lookup returns CDR1 MNHNS and CDR2 SASEGT. V lost 2 bases and J lost 0, with 17 bases in between. CDR3 length: 17 amino acids. CDR3 nucleotides: TGTGCCAGCAGTGAAAGAGTTAGCGGAGGGAGCTCCTACGAGCAGTACTTC. It codes for CASSERVSGGSSYEQYF.

This clone was observed once. At one of its ends the junction is not consistent with the germline gene, which may arise from a read error. V and J are TRBV7-4 and TRBJ1-5, with D tentatively TRBD1 (5 bases). The CDR3 has 17 amino acids. The V gene's germline CDR1 is SGHVT and CDR2 SQSDAQ. CDR3 region: CPSPPGNGGGSNQPQHF. CDR3 bases: TGTCCCAGCCCCCCCGGAAACGGGGGGGGGAGCAATCAGCCCCAGCATTTT.

The chain carries TRBV2 and TRBJ1-5, with 7 bases matching TRBD1. The J segment lost 2 bases and the V segment lost 6 bases, leaving 4 bases of the junction unmatched. This CDR3 comprises 14 residues. Germline V gives CDR1 SNHLY, CDR2 FYNNEI. The CDR3 spells CASRDRTGNQPQHF. The CDR3 nucleotides read TGTGCCAGCAGGGACAGGACTGGCAATCAGCCCCAGCATTTT.